The T cell receptor beta chain under discussion was sequenced for a study of post-analysis software for immune sequencing data (dated by TCRdb to about 2015). As for the study more broadly: The recorded disease courses included relapsing-remitting, secondary progressive and progressive-relapsing multiple sclerosis, and some patients had no subtype annotation. The patient repertoires were compared against approximately ten previously published healthy control repertoires obtained from donors aged roughly 6 to 25 years. A subset of samples was prepared in parallel using single-end sample barcoding, then pooled and co-amplified after Illumina adapter ligation.

To demonstrate the VDJtools post-analysis software, TCR beta repertoires were profiled from the peripheral blood of 13 young patients with multiple sclerosis. Multiple sclerosis patients were children and adolescents aged about 6 to 17 years. What the authors observed across the whole study: Significantly lower normalized Chao1 diversity was found in multiple sclerosis patients than in controls, suggesting substantial peripheral T-cell clonal expansion. The control group was slightly older than the multiple sclerosis patient group. Strong co-clustering of samples prepared in the same batch was shown by direct clustering with F measure, prompting a batch-effect correction. Several TRBV segments, including TRBV5-6, TRBV5-1 and TRBV20-1, were significantly more frequent in patients than controls.

The CDR3 contains 13 residues, cysteine and phenylalanine counted. Only the CDR3 DNA is retained, 39 bases long and in frame from the first base. Trimming at the junction amounts to 5 bases on V and 8 bases on J, and the germline ends lie 15 bases apart. The method was PCR. Sequenced using an Illumina HiSeq 2500. Unique molecular identifiers were incorporated into TCR beta cDNA libraries to reduce PCR and sequencing biases. Per 1 to 10 million input T cells, approximately 500,000 cDNA molecules were obtained, such that each molecule approximated one T cell. The patient libraries were prepared and sequenced using the same protocol as the earlier healthy control dataset. Within a given batch, samples were prepared together, multiplexed and sequenced on the same HiSeq lane. In the source study's methods: MIGEC was used to process the raw barcoded reads, and molecular identifier groups with only a single read were discarded before consensus assembly and CDR3 extraction. VDJtools was used for post-analysis of the clonotype tables, with diversity normalized by down-sampling every dataset to the smallest sample size. In repertoire overlap clustering, CDR3 amino acid sequences, but not nucleotide sequences, were matched to correct batch-related cross-sample contamination. TCRdb reprocessing: public reads trimmed at Q25 with fastp, clones called with MiXCR, in-frame beta chains kept. Each CDR3 protein gets just one entry, which takes the most common genes and DNA from the rows behind it. TCRdb, not the authors, supplied the V and J calls. This sample has 820,000 or so distinct CDR3 sequences in its table, and under 70% of those were observed once. The top ten hold approximately 4.5% of the sample.

About this clonotype itself: Its antigen is still unknown. No base qualities exist here, and no much larger clone lies one base off it.

The sequence links TRBV12-3 or TRBV12-4 to TRBJ1-2; no D segment can be confidently identified. The clonotype originates from a girl aged 5-17 years with multiple sclerosis. Material: blood. The nucleotide sequence is TGTGCCAGCAGTCCCCTCCGGAGTCGGGGCTACACCTTC. The translation is CASSPLRSRGYTF.